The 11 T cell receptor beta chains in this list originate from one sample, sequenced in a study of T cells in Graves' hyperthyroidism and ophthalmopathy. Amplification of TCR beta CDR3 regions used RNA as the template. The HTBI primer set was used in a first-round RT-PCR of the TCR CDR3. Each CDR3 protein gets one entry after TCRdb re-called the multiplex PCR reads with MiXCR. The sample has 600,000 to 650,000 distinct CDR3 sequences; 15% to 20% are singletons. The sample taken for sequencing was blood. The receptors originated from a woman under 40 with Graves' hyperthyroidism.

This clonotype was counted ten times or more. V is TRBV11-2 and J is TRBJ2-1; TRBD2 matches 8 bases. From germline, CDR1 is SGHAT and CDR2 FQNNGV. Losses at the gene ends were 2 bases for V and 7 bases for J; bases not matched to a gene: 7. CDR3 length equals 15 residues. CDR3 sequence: CASSLRSGSQNEQFF. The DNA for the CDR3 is TGTGCCAGCAGCTTAAGGAGCGGGAGTCAAAATGAGCAGTTCTTC.

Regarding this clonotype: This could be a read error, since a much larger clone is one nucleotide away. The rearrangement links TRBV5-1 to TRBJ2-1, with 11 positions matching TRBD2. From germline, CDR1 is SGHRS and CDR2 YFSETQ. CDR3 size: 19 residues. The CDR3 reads CASSLKVWLAGGEDKEQFF. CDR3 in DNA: TGTGCCAGCAGCTTGAAGGTTTGGTTAGCGGGAGGGGAAGACAAGGAGCAGTTCTTC.

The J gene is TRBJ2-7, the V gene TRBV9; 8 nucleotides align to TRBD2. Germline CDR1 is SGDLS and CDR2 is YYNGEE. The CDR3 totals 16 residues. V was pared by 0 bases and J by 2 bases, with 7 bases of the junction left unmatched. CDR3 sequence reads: CASSVGASGFTYEQYF. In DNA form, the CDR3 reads TGTGCCAGCAGCGTAGGCGCTAGCGGGTTTACCTACGAGCAGTACTTC.

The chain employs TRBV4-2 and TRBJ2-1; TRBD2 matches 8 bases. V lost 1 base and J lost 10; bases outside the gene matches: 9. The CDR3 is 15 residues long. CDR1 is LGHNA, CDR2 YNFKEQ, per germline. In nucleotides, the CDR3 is TGTGCCAGCAGCCAAGGTAGCGGGAACGGGGGGGAGCAGTTCTTC. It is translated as CASSQGSGNGGEQFF.

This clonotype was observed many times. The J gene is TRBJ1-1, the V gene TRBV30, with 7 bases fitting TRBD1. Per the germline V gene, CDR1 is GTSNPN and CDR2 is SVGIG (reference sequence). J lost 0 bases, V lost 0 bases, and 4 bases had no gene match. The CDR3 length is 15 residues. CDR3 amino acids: CAWSVQGLMNTEAFF. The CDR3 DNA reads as TGTGCCTGGAGTGTACAGGGGCTAATGAACACTGAAGCTTTCTTT.

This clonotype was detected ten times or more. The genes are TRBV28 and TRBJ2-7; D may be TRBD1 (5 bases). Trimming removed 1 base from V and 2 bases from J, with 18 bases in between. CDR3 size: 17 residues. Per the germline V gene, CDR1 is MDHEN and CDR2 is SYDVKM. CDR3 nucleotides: TGTGCCAGCAGTTTATTTTATAAGGGGCAGGTTGCCTACGAGCAGTACTTC. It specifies CASSLFYKGQVAYEQYF.

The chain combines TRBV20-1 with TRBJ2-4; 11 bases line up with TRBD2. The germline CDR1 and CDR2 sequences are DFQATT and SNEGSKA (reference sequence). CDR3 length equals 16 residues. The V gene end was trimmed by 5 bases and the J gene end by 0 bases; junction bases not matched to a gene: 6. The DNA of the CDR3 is TGCAGTGCTCCCGTGACTAGCGGGATAGCCAAAAACATTCAGTACTTC. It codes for CSAPVTSGIAKNIQYF.

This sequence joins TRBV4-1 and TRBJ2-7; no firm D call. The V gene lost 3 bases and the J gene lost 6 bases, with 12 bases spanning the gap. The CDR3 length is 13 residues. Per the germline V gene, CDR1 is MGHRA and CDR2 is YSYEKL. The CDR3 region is CASSQSITSEQYF. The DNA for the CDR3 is TGCGCCAGCAGCCAGTCCATCACCTCCGAGCAGTACTTC.

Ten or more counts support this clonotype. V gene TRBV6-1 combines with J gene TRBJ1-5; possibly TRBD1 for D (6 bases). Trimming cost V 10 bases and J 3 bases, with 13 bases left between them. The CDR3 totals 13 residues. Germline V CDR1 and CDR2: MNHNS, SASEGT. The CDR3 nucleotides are TGTGCCACCTGGACAGCATACAATCAGCCCCAGCATTTT. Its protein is CATWTAYNQPQHF.

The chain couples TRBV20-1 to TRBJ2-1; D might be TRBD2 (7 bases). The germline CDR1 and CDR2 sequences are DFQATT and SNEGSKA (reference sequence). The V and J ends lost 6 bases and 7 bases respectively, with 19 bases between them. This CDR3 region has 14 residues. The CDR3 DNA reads TGCAGTGCCCCCAGGTTGGGGGGGCTTAATGAGCAGTTCTTC. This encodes CSAPRLGGLNEQFF.

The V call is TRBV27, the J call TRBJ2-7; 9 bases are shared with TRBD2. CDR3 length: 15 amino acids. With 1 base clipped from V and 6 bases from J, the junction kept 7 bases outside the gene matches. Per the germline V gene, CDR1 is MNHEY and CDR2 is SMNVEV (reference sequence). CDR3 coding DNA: TGTGCCAGCAGTTTATTTGCGGGAGGGCCCTCCGAGCAGTACTTC. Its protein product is CASSLFAGGPSEQYF.